The present T cell receptor beta chain was sequenced within a study of response to subunit inactivated influenza vaccine. TCRdb called the RT-PCR reads again in MiXCR, with one record for every CDR3 protein. The sample lists 290,000 or so distinct CDR3 sequences; about 20% were seen once. Study-wide points: Each seasonal influenza vaccination recruits few new T cells, the authors suggested.

This clonotype has just a few counts. Antigen: not known. This receptor was identified in a man between 50 and 70 years old who received an inactivated influenza vaccine. Sample: PBMCs from blood, taken approximately 20 months after vaccination.

CDR3 amino acids: CASTPFKTAVLNTEAFF. The CDR3 DNA reads as TGTGCCAGCACCCCCTTTAAGACAGCTGTTTTGAACACTGAAGCTTTCTTT. The V call is TRBV6-1, the J call TRBJ1-1; a weak D match, TRBD1 (5 bases). CDR1 is MNHNS, CDR2 SASEGT, per germline. This CDR3 is 17 amino acids long. V was clipped by 7 bases and J by 0 bases, with 21 bases between them.